This T cell receptor (beta chain) was recorded in a study of T cell clonotyping in hematopoietic cell transplantation. Repertoires were generated with immunoSEQ multiplex PCR, while TCRdb's copy carries only in-frame clones and drops some. This sample has about 26,000 clones, with around 80% found just once. Time point reported: recipient sample about 28 days before transplant, after cytoreduction. Trimming pared 2 bases from V and 4 bases from J, leaving 12 bases between. The CDR3 is 15 residues long. Germline loops: CDR1 MGHDK, CDR2 SYGVNS. The material sequenced was peripheral blood mononuclear cells, taken before stem cell transplant. V is TRBV25-1 and J is TRBJ2-1, with D tentatively TRBD1 (6 bases). The sequence was obtained from a woman between 55 and 75 years old with acute myeloid leukemia. Some clones in this sample may be carry-over from other donors' samples. CDR3 DNA sequence: TGTGCCAGCAGTGAACAGGGGTTACCTTACAATGAGCAGTTCTTC. It encodes CASSEQGLPYNEQFF.